Listed below are T cell receptor beta chains from one sample, sequenced in a study of cytomegalovirus exposure and HLA in healthy donors. Profiled with immunoSEQ multiplex PCR; TCRdb holds only in-frame clones, not every one. The table records about 200,000 clones, 70% to 80% of them present only once. The sample consisted of PBMCs. These receptors all come from a male donor in good health and CMV-seropositive. CDR3s include the opening cysteine and the closing phenylalanine or tryptophan. The order of the fields is D gene, V gene, clone size, J gene, CDR3 protein. D genes are given only for firm matches. Clone size is given for some rows only: seen once, a few or many times, or a class if the clone is expanded.

NA	TRBV7-2	NA	TRBJ2-2	CASRVGRGQMTGELFF
NA	TRBV4-2	NA	TRBJ2-5	CASTPQREETQYF
TRBD1	TRBV7-9	NA	TRBJ1-5	CSSSYRGNNQPQHF
TRBD1	TRBV5-1	NA	TRBJ2-7	CASSLVGTGDLSSYEQYF
NA	TRBV5-4	NA	TRBJ2-3	CASSNRRINTDTQYF
NA	TRBV5-5	NA	TRBJ1-6	CASSSDQVSWNSPLHF
NA	TRBV30	once	TRBJ1-6	CAWSSTGFNNSPLHF
TRBD2	TRBV27	NA	TRBJ2-1	CASTLGSGNAQFF
NA	TRBV29-1	NA	TRBJ1-2	CSARVRDYGYTF
NA	TRBV7-9	NA	TRBJ1-4	CASSSPPESRGSEKLFF
NA	TRBV11-3	NA	TRBJ2-7	CASSRGGTDGEQYF
NA	TRBV6-1	NA	TRBJ2-3	CASSASAQFTDTQYF
TRBD2	TRBV4-2	NA	NA	CASSHGTSGAITYNEQFF
NA	TRBV2	NA	TRBJ1-2	CANLLQTSHYGYTF
NA	TRBV30	once	TRBJ2-2	CAWSPRGTPSGELFF
NA	TRBV10-3	few	TRBJ1-4	CAISENRNEKLFF
NA	TRBV28	NA	TRBJ2-4	CASRSGVANIQYF
TRBD2	TRBV6-1	NA	TRBJ2-1	CASSEFRGGAYNEQFF
TRBD1	TRBV7-7	few	TRBJ2-7	CASSPGTETYF
NA	TRBV5-4	NA	TRBJ2-7	CASSSAQGVRTDEQYF
TRBD2	TRBV11-3	NA	TRBJ2-1	CASSSGRAEYNEQFF
TRBD1	TRBV7-9	NA	TRBJ2-7	CASSLEGDRGLVKYF
TRBD1	TRBV5-6	NA	TRBJ1-1	CASRQTTGVNTEAFF
TRBD2	TRBV27	NA	TRBJ2-3	CASSSAYTSGTESTQYF
NA	TRBV27	once	TRBJ1-1	CASSFSLQVNTEAFF
TRBD1	TRBV27	NA	TRBJ1-5	CASSPRQGQPQHF
NA	TRBV13	NA	TRBJ2-5	CASSSRDGETQYF
TRBD2	TRBV9	once	TRBJ2-3	CASSPHGSIRGGIDTQYF
TRBD1	TRBV6-5	NA	TRBJ1-3	CASSYRTGQAGNTIYF
TRBD2	TRBV4-1	NA	TRBJ2-5	CASSQGSGNQETQYF
NA	TRBV28	NA	TRBJ1-1	CASSAKMNTEAFF
NA	TRBV7-3	NA	TRBJ2-1	CASSLSIERSSYNEQFF
NA	TRBV19	NA	TRBJ1-4	CASSILGREGEKLFF
NA	TRBV4-3	few	TRBJ1-6	CASSPRTANNSPLHF
TRBD2	TRBV11-2	NA	TRBJ2-1	CASSLSGAGAGNEQFF
NA	TRBV9	NA	TRBJ1-2	CASSVGPGANYGYTF
NA	TRBV5-5	NA	TRBJ1-1	CASSLGSWPEAFF